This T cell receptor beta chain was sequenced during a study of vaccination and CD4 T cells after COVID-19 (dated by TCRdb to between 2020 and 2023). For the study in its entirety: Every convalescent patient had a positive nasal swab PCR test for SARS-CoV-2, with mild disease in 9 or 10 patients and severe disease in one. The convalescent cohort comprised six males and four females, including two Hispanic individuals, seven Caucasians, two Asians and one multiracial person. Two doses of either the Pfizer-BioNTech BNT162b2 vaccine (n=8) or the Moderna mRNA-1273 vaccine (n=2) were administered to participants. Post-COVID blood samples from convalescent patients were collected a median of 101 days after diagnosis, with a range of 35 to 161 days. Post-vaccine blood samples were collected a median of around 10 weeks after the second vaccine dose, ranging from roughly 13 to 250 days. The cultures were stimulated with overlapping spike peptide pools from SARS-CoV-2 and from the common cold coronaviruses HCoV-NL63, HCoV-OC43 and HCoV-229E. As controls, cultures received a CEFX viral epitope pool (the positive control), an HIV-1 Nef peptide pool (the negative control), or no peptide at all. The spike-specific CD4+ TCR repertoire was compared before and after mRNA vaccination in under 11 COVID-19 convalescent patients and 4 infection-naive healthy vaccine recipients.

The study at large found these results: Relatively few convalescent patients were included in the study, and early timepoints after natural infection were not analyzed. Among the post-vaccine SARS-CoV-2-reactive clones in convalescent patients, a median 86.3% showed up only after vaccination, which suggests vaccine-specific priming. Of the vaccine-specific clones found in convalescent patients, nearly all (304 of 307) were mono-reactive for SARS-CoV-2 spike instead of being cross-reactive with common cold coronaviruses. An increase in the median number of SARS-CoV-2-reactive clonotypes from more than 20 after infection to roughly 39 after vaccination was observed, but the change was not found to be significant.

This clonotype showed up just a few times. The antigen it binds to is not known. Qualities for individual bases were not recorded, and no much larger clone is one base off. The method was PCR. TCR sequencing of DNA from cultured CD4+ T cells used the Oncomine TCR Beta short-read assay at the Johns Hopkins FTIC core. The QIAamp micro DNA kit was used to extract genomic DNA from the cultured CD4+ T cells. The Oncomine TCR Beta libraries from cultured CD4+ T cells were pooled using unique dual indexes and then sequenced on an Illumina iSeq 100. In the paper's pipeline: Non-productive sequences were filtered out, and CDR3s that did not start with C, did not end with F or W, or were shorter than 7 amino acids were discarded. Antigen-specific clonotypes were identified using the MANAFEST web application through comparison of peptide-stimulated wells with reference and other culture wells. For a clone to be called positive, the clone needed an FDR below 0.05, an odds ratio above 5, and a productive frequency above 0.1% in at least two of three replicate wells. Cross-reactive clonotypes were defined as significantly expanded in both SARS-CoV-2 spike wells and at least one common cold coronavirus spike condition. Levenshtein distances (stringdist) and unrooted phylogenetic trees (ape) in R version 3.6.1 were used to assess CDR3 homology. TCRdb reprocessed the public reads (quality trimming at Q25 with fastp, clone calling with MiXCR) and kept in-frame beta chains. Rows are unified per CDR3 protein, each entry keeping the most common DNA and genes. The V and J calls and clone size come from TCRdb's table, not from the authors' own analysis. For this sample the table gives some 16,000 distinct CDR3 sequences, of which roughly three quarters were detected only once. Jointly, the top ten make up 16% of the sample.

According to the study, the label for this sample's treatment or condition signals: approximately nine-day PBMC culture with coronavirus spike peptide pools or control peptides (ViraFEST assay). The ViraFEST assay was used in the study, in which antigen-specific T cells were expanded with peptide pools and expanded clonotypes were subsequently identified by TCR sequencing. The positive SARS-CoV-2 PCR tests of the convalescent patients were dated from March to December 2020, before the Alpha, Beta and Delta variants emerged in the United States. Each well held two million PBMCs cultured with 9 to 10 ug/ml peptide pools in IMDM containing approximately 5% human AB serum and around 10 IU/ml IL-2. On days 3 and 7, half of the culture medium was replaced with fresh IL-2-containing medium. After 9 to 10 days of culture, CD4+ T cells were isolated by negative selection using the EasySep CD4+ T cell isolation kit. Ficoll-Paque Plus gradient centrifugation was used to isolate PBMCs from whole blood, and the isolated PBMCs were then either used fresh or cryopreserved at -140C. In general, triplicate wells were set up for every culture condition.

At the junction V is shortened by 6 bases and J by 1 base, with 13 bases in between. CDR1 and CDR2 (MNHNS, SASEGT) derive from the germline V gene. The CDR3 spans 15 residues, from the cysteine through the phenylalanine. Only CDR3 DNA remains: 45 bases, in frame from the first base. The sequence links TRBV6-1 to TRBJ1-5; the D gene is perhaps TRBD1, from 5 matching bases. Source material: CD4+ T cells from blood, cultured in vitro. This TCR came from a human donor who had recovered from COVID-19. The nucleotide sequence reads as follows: TGTGCCAGCAGAGGGTTCAGGGAAAGCAATCAGCCCCAGCATTTT. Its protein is CASRGFRESNQPQHF.